The 2 T cell receptor beta chains listed next were all sequenced from one sample in a study of shared clonotypes between healthy human individuals. CD45RO-negative, CCR7-positively selected cells formed the naive CD8 fraction, excluding terminally differentiated effector memory CD45RA+ cells. Method: immunoSEQ multiplex PCR; TCRdb's copy keeps in-frame clones and lacks some. The repertoire holds about 2.1 million clones, with just under 95% as singletons. The sample taken for sequencing was naive CD8+ T cells from PBMCs. The receptors shown here come from a young man in good health. Some clones in this sample may be carry-over from other donors' samples.

The chain combines TRBV27 with TRBJ2-2; D perhaps matches TRBD1 (6 bases). The CDR3 sequence is 17 residues long. V lost 4 bases to trimming and J lost 7 bases, with 22 bases between them. Germline V gene data show CDR1 as MNHEY and CDR2 as SMNVEV (reference sequence). The DNA for the CDR3 is TGTGCCAGCAGTTGGAGTCTGGCAGGGGTTTTCAGCGGGGAGCTGTTTTTT. Its protein is CASSWSLAGVFSGELFF.

The genes are TRBV6-6 and TRBJ2-7; 7 nucleotides line up with TRBD1. Germline V CDR1 and CDR2: MNHNY, SVGAGI (reference sequence). V was clipped by 5 bases and J by 7 bases; unmatched bases: 14. The CDR3 contains 15 residues. CDR3 DNA sequence: TGTGCCAGCAGTCCCGACAGGGTAGGTTTCGGAGAGCAGTACTTC. Protein product: CASSPDRVGFGEQYF.